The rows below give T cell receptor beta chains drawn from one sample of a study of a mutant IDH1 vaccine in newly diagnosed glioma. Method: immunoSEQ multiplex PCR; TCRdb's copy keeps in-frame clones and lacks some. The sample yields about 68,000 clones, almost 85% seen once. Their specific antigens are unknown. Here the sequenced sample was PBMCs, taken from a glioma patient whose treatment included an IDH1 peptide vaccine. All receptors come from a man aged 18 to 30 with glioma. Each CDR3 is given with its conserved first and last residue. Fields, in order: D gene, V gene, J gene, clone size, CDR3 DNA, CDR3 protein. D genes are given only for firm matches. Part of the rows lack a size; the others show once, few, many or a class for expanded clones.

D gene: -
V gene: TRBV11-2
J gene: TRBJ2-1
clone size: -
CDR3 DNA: TGTGCCAGCAGCTTGGTGTCTTCCCGGGGTTTGGGGAATGAGCAGTTCTTC
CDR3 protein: CASSLVSSRGLGNEQFF

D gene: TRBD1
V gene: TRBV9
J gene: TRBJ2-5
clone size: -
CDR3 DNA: TGTGCCAGCAGCGTAGGGGACAGGGGGGCTTCCGAGACCCAGTACTTC
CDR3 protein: CASSVGDRGASETQYF

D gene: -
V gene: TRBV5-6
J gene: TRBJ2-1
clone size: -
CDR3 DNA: TGTGCCAGCAGCTTGGAAGATTGGGAGCAGTTCTTC
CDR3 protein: CASSLEDWEQFF

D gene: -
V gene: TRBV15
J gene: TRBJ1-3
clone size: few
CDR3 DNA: TGTGCCACCAGCAGAGACAGCTCTGGAAACACCATATATTTT
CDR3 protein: CATSRDSSGNTIYF

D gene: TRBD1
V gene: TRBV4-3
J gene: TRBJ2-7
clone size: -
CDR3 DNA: TGCGCCAGCAGCCAAGAGACCGGGACAGGGGGCCACGAGCAGTACTTC
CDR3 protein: CASSQETGTGGHEQYF

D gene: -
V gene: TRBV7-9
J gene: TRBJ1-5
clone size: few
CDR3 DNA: TGTGCCAGCGACAATGAAGATCAGCCCCAGCATTTT
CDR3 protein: CASDNEDQPQHF

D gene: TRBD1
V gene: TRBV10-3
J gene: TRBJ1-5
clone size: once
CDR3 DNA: TGTGCCAACCTCGGACAGGTAAACAATCAGCCCCAGCATTTT
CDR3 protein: CANLGQVNNQPQHF

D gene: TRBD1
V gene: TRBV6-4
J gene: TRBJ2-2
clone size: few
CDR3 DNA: TGTGCCAGCAGTGACGGGACAGGGAACACCGGGGAGCTGTTTTTT
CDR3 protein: CASSDGTGNTGELFF

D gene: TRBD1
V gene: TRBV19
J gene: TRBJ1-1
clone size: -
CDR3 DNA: TGTGCCAGTAGTACCGACACCGGGACAGCGAACACTGAAGCTTTCTTT
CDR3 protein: CASSTDTGTANTEAFF

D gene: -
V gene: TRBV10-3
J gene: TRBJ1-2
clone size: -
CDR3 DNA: TGTGCCATCAGTGGGGATGCTAACTATGGCTACACCTTC
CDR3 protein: CAISGDANYGYTF

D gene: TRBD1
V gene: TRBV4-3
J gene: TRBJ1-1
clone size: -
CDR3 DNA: TGCGCCAGCAGCCAAGAGTTGGGGAGACAGGACAGGGGGCTTTTGAGGGAAGCTTTCTTT
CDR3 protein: CASSQELGRQDRGLLREAFF

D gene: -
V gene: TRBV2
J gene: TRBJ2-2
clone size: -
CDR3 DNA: TGTGCCAGCAGCGTGCGGTTTTACACCGGGGAGCTGTTTTTT
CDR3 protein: CASSVRFYTGELFF

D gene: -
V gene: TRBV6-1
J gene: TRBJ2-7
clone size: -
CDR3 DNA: TGTGCCAGCACCCCGGGACACGGATCCTACGAGCAGTACTTC
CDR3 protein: CASTPGHGSYEQYF

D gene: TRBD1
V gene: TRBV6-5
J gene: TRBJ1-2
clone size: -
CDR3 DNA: TGTGCCAGCAGCTTTGGGACAGGGCGGAACTATGGCTACACCTTC
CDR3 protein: CASSFGTGRNYGYTF

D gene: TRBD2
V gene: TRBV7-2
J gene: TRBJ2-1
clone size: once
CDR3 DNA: TGTGCCAGCAGCTCAAGGACTAGCGGTAATGAGCAGTTCTTC
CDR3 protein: CASSSRTSGNEQFF

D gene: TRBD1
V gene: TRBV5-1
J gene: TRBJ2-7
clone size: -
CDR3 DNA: TGCGCCAGCAGCTGGGGACAGGGGCTGATCTACGAGCAGTACTTC
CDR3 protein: CASSWGQGLIYEQYF

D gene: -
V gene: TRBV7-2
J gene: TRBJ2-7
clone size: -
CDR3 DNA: TGTGCCAGCAGCTTAGTGGGCCTACCCCTCTACGAGCAGTACTTC
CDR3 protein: CASSLVGLPLYEQYF

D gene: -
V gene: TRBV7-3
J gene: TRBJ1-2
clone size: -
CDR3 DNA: TGTGCCAGCAGCCGAGGGGGGACATCGTCTAACTATGGCTACACCTTC
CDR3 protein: CASSRGGTSSNYGYTF

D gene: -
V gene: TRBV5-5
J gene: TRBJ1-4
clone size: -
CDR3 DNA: TGTGCCAGCAGCTTGCGGACGGATAATGAAAAACTGTTTTTT
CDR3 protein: CASSLRTDNEKLFF

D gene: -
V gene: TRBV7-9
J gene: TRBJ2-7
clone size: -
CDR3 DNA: TGTGCCAGCAGCCTCGGGGAGCAGTACTTC
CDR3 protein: CASSLGEQYF

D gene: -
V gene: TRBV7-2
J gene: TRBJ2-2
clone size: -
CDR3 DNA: TGTGCCAGCAGCTCCCAGTTCCGACCGAACACCGGGGAGCTGTTTTTT
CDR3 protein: CASSSQFRPNTGELFF

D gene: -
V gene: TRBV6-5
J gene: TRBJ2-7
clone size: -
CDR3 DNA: TGTGCCAGCAGTTACTCTACCCGGGTCAGGAGTGGCGAGCAGTACTTC
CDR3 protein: CASSYSTRVRSGEQYF

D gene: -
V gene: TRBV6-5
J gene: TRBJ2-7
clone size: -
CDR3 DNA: TGTGCCAGCAGTTCTCCGAAAGGGGGAACTAGGTACGAGCAGTACTTC
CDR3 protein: CASSSPKGGTRYEQYF

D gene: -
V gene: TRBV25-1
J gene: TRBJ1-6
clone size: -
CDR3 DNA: TGTGCCAGCAGTAAGAGGGAACCCTATAATTCACCCCTCCACTTT
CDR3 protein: CASSKREPYNSPLHF

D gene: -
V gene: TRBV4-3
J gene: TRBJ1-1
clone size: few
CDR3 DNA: TGCGCCAGCAGCCAAGATCGGATGCGACCAAACACTGAAGCTTTCTTT
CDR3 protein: CASSQDRMRPNTEAFF

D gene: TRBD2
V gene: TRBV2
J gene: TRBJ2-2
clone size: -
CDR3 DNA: TGTGCCAGCAGTGCTCTCAGCGGGAGTCCCGGGGAGCTGTTTTTT
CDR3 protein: CASSALSGSPGELFF

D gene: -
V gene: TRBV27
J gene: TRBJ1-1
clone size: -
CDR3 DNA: TGTGCCAGCAGTCCCGGGTGGGGGCAGGTCACTGAAGCTTTCTTT
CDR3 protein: CASSPGWGQVTEAFF

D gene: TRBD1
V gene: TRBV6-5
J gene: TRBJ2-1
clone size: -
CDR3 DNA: TGTGCCAGCGAGAACAGGGGTGTTGGGTACAATGAGCAGTTCTTC
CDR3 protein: CASENRGVGYNEQFF

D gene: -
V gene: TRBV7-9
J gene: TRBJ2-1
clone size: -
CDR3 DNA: TGTGCCAGCAGCTTAGGGCCCAGGGCCAGCAATGAGCAGTTCTTC
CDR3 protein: CASSLGPRASNEQFF

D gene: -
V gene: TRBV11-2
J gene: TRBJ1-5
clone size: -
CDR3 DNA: TGTGCCAGCAGCAGGGACCCCCTTCAGCCCCAGCATTTT
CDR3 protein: CASSRDPLQPQHF

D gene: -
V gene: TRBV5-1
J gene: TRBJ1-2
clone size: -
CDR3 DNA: TGCGCCAGCAGCTTGTCGGCAGGGGCCATTGGCTACACCTTC
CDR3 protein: CASSLSAGAIGYTF

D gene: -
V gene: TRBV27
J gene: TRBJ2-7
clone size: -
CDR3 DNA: TGTGCCAGCAGTTTTAGCGGTCCACCCTACGAGCAGTACTTC
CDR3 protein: CASSFSGPPYEQYF

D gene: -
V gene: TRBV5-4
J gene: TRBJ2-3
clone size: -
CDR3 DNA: TGTGCCAGCGAGGATGGTGGGAGTGCGGGCACAGATACGCAGTATTTT
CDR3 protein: CASEDGGSAGTDTQYF

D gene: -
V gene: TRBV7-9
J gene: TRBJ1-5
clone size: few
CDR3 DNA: TGTGCCAGCAGCTTATTTGGCAATCAGCCCCAGCATTTT
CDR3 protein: CASSLFGNQPQHF

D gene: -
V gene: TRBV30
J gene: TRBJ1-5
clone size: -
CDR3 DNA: TGTGCCTGGAGCCTTCGCCCAAATCAGCCCCAGCATTTT
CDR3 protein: CAWSLRPNQPQHF

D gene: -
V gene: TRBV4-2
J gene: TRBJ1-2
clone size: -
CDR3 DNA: TGTGCCAGCAGCCAATTACAGGGTGTTTATGATGGCTACACCTTC
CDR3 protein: CASSQLQGVYDGYTF

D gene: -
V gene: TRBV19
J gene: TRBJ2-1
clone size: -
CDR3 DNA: TGTGCCAGTAGTGGAGATGAGCAGTTCTTC
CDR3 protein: CASSGDEQFF

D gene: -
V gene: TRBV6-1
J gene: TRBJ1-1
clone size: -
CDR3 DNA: TGTGCCAGCAGTGTGGTGAACACTGAAGCTTTCTTT
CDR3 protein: CASSVVNTEAFF

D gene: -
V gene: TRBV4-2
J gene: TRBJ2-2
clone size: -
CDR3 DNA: TGTGCCAGCAGTGGCGGGGGCCCTAACACCGGGGAGCTGTTTTTT
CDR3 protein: CASSGGGPNTGELFF

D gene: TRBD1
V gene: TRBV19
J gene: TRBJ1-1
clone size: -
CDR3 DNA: TGTGCCATTGGGGTAGTCCCGGGACAGGGGGGCTTTGGGAACACTGAAGCTTTCTTT
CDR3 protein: CAIGVVPGQGGFGNTEAFF

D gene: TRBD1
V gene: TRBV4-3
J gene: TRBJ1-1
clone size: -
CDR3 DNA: TGCGCCAGCAGCCAACAGGGGGCGGGCACTGAAGCTTTCTTT
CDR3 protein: CASSQQGAGTEAFF

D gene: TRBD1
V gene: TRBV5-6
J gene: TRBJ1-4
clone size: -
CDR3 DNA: TGTGCCAGCAGCCCCGGGACAGGACAAGAAAAACTGTTTTTT
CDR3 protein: CASSPGTGQEKLFF

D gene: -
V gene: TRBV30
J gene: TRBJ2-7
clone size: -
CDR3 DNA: TGTGCCTGGGGAGGCCAGGGACATTTCTCCTACGAGCAGTACTTC
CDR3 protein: CAWGGQGHFSYEQYF

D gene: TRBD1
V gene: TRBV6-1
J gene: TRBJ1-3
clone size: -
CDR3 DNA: TGTGCCAGCAGTGCCGCCCAGGGGGGCTCTGGAAACACCATATATTTT
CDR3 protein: CASSAAQGGSGNTIYF

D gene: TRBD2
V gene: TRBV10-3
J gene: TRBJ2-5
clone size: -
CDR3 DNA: TGTGCCATCAGTGAGGGAGCGGGGGTTCAAGAGACCCAGTACTTC
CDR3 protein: CAISEGAGVQETQYF

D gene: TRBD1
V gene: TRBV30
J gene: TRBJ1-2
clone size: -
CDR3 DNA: TGTGCCTGGAGTACTGGACAGGGGCGTTTCGATGGCTACACCTTC
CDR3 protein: CAWSTGQGRFDGYTF

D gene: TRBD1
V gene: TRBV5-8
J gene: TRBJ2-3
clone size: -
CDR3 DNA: TGTGCCAGCATCCCCCAGGGGGTTGGCACAGATACGCAGTATTTT
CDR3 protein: CASIPQGVGTDTQYF

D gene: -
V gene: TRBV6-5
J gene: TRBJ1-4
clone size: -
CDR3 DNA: TGTGCCAGCAGTCGGGGGGGCGAAAAACTGTTTTTT
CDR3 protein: CASSRGGEKLFF

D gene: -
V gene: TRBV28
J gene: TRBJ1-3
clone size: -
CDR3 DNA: TGTGCCAGCAGTTCGGGACAAAGAAACACCATATATTTT
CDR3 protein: CASSSGQRNTIYF

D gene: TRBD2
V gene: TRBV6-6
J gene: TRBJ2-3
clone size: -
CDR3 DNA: TGTGCCAGCAGTTCTATAGCGGGAGGCACAGATACGCAGTATTTT
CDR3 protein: CASSSIAGGTDTQYF

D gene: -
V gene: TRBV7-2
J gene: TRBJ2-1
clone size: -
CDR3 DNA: TGTGCCAGCAGCTTAGGTACCGCCTCCTACAATGAGCAGTTCTTC
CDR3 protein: CASSLGTASYNEQFF

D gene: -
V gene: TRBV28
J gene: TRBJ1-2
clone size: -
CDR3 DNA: TGTGCCAGCAGATATCCCTTTGGGCAGCACTATGGCTACACCTTC
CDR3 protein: CASRYPFGQHYGYTF

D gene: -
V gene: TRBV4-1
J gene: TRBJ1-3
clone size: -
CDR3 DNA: TGCGCCAGCAGCTGGGGTGGAAACACCATATATTTT
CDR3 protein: CASSWGGNTIYF

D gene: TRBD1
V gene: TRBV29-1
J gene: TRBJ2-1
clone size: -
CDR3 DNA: TGCAGTCACGGACAGGGGAATTACAATGAGCAGTTCTTC
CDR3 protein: CSHGQGNYNEQFF

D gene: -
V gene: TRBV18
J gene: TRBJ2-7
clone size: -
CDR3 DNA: TGTGCCAGCTCACCAAGGATAGGGTCAAGCTCCTACGAGCAGTACTTC
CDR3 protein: CASSPRIGSSSYEQYF